This TCR beta chain was identified in a study of shared clonotypes between healthy human individuals. Each PCR replicate run on unsorted PBMC took in approximately 300 ng DNA, approximately 30,000 T cell genomes. In the original workflow: Filtering differed since immunoSEQ provided only junctions, with no quality scores. The protocol was immunoSEQ multiplex PCR, while the TCRdb copy is restricted to in-frame clones and leaves out a portion. The DNA gave D and trimming, while V, J and clone size come from that table. This sample has fewer than 550,000 clones, with about 79% found just once. Germline V gene lookup returns CDR1 GTSNPN and CDR2 SVGIG (reference sequence). The V gene lost 0 bases and the J gene lost 7 bases, with 10 bases spanning the gap. CDR3 length: 13 amino acids. The donors, healthy adults who were HIV-negative, had experienced no recent acute infections or vaccinations. Unsorted samples drew genomic DNA from 85 million to 90 million PBMCs.

This clonotype was obtained from a woman aged 40 to 50 in good health. Some clones in this sample may be carry-over from other donors' samples. Sequenced sample: PBMCs. The V call is TRBV30, the J call TRBJ1-5; D gene ambiguous. The CDR3 DNA is TGTGCCTGGAGTGTTTCCCAAGAACAGCCCCAGCATTTT. Translating gives CAWSVSQEQPQHF.